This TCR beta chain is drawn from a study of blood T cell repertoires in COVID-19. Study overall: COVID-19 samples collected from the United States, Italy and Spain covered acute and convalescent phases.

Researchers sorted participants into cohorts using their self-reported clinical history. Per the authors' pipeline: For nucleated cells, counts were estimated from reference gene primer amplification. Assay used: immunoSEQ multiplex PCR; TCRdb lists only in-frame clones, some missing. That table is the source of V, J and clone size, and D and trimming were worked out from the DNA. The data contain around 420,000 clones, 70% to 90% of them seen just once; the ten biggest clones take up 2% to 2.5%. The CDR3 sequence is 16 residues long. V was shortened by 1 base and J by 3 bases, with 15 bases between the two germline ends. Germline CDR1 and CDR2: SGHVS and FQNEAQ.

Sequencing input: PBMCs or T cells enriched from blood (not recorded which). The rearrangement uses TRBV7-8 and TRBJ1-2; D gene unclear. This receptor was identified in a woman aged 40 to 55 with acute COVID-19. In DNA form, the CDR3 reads TGTGCCAGCAGCTTAGATCCCCCGGGTCCGGACTATGGCTACACCTTC. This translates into CASSLDPPGPDYGYTF.